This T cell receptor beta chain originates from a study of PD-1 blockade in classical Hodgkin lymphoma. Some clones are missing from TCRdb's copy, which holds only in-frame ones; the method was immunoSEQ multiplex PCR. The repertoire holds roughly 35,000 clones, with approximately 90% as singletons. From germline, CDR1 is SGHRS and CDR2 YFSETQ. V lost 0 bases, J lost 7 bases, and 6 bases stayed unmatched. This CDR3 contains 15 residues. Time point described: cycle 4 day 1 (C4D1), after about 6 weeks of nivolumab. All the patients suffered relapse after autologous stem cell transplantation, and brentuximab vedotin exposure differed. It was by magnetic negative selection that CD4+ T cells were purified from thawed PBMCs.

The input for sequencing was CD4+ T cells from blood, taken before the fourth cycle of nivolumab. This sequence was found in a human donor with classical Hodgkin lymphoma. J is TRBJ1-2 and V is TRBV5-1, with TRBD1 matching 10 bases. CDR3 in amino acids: CASSLGGQGSGGYTF. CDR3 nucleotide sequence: TGCGCCAGCAGCTTGGGGGGACAGGGGAGCGGTGGCTACACCTTC.